These 10 T cell receptor beta chains originate from one sample sequenced in a study of T cell changes during pregnancy in multiple sclerosis. Only in-frame clones appear in the TCRdb table, and some are missing; sequencing was by immunoSEQ multiplex PCR. The sample carries about 61,000 clones, about 90% recorded once. The sequencing here drew on peripheral blood, taken in the first trimester of pregnancy. Every receptor here comes from a female donor in good health, enrolled as a control in a pregnancy study.

J is TRBJ2-7 and V is TRBV29-1; TRBD1 aligns across 9 bases. Germline loops: CDR1 SQVTM, CDR2 ANQGSEA. This CDR3 region has 13 residues. Unmatched junction bases numbered 5, after V lost 6 bases and J lost 2 bases. The CDR3 DNA follows: TGCAGCGTAAGACAGGGGGAAGCCTACGAGCAGTACTTC. Its translation: CSVRQGEAYEQYF.

The sample holds one count of this clone. This sequence joins TRBV7-2 and TRBJ2-1; D is perhaps TRBD1 (6 bases). Trimming took 2 bases from V and 5 from J, leaving 10 bases between them. Germline-derived CDR1 and CDR2 are SGHTA and FQGNSA. CDR3 length equals 14 residues. The DNA for the CDR3 is TGTGCCAGCAGCTTATCAGGGGCGAACAATGAGCAGTTCTTC. Residues: CASSLSGANNEQFF.

The rearrangement uses TRBV11-2 and TRBJ1-2; TRBD1 matches at 9 bases. The CDR3 is 16 amino acids. J lost 3 bases, V lost 5 bases, and 10 bases had no gene match. From germline, CDR1 is SGHAT and CDR2 FQNNGV. CDR3 nucleotides: TGTGCCAGCAGCCCCTTCTGGACAGGGGAGGACTATGGCTACACCTTC. This codes for CASSPFWTGEDYGYTF.

This clone was found once. DNA of the CDR3: TGTGCAACAGGGGGTCCCTCTGGGGCCAACGTCCTGACTTTC. Residues: CATGGPSGANVLTF. V and J are TRBV30 and TRBJ2-6; 8 bases agree with TRBD1. The CDR3 runs to 14 residues. The germline gives CDR1 GTSNPN, CDR2 SVGIG (reference sequence).

V usage is TRBV6-5 and J usage is TRBJ1-5, with D hard to call. The V and J ends lost 0 bases and 5 bases respectively, with 5 bases between them. Germline loops: CDR1 MNHEY, CDR2 SVGAGI. The CDR3 has 13 amino acids. CDR3 sequence (DNA): TGTGCCAGCAGTTACTCGAGGTATCAGCCCCAGCATTTT. It codes for CASSYSRYQPQHF.

This chain joins TRBV7-6 and TRBJ1-2; the match to TRBD1 covers 8 bases. Looked up from germline, CDR1 is SGHVS and CDR2 is FNYEAQ. The CDR3 runs 14 residues. J gave up 6 bases and V 5 bases, and 8 bases lay outside the gene matches. DNA of the CDR3: TGTGCCAGCAGCGCGGGGGGGACAGGACATGGCTACACCTTC. Its translation: CASSAGGTGHGYTF. Full variable domain (rest looked up from reference TRBV7-6 and TRBJ1-2): GAGVSQSPRYKVTKRGQDVALRCDPISGHVSLYWYRQALGQGPEFLTYFNYEAQQDKSGLPNDRFSAERPEGSISTLTIQRTEQRDSAMYRCASSAGGTGHGYTFGSGTRLTVV.

This sequence joins TRBV23-1 and TRBJ1-5; the D is unclear. TRBV23-1 carries the ORF label, with uncertain function. V lost 0 bases and J lost 0, with 9 bases in between. This CDR3 is built from 16 residues. The CDR3 sequence is CASSQSETDSNQPQHF. For the CDR3, the DNA is TGCGCCAGCAGTCAATCGGAGACCGATAGCAATCAGCCCCAGCATTTT.

J is TRBJ2-3 and V is TRBV9, with TRBD2 matching over 12 bases. The CDR3 has 15 residues. Germline trimming cut 4 bases from V and 4 bases from J; bases unmatched to any gene: 4. Germline lookup yields CDR1 SGDLS and CDR2 YYNGEE. This CDR3 is CASSTLAGGADTQYF. Here the CDR3 DNA reads TGTGCCAGCAGCACCCTAGCGGGGGGGGCAGATACGCAGTATTTT.

V and J are TRBV27 and TRBJ2-7, with TRBD1 identical over 9 bases. The CDR3 is made up of 15 amino acids. V lost 6 bases to trimming and J lost 6 bases; unmatched junction nucleotides: 12. Germline assignment: CDR1 MNHEY and CDR2 SMNVEV (reference sequence). CDR3 sequence reads: CASRDTGTGSSEQYF. Here the CDR3 DNA reads TGTGCCAGCAGAGATACCGGGACAGGGTCTAGCGAGCAGTACTTC.

V is TRBV19 and J is TRBJ2-3; the match to TRBD2 covers 9 bases. Per the germline V gene, CDR1 is LNHDA and CDR2 is SQIVND (reference sequence). This CDR3 is built from 15 residues. V trimming: 10 bases; J trimming: 1 base; junction bases outside the gene matches: 9. In DNA, the CDR3 is TGTGCCACCGCGGCGGAGCGGGGGGGCACAGATACGCAGTATTTT. Residues: CATAAERGGTDTQYF.